A few counts support the clone carrying this T cell receptor (beta chain). Unique molecular identifiers featured in how the TCRbeta library was prepared. Using its own MiXCR run on the PCR reads, TCRdb lists one record per CDR3 protein. In the table there are approximately 630,000 distinct CDR3 sequences, 13% of which are singletons. CDR1 and CDR2 (germline): SQVTM, ANQGSEA. This CDR3 has 15 amino acids. V gave up 6 bases and J gave up 0 bases, with 17 bases separating them. The entry originates in a study of T-cell reconstitution after alpha-beta-depleted transplantation in children. The specimen comprised PBMCs, sampled before TCRalphabeta/CD19-depleted stem cell transplant. The V call is TRBV29-1, the J call TRBJ2-5; D not certain. The clonotype was recovered from a girl aged 2-9 years with congenital amegakaryocytic thrombocytopenia, due to receive a stem cell transplant. The CDR3 DNA is TGCAGCGTGAGGTATTATTGGCAGAACCAAGAGACCCAGTACTTC. This gives the protein CSVRYYWQNQETQYF. Combining the CDR3 with reference TRBV29-1 and TRBJ2-5 gives the whole variable domain SAVISQKPSRDICQRGTSLTIQCQVDSQVTMMFWYRQQPGQSLTLIATANQGSEATYESGFVIDKFPISRPNLTFSTLTVSNMSPEDSSIYLCSVRYYWQNQETQYFGPGTRLLVL.